The 20 T cell receptor beta chains presented below share a single source sample, sequenced in a study of T-cell memory formation after mild COVID-19. TCRdb analysed the 5' RACE reads with MiXCR anew, one entry per CDR3 protein. The sample holds around 420,000 distinct CDR3 sequences, roughly 24% seen once. Specimen: PBMCs or a T cell subset sorted from them (not recorded which). The receptors shown here come from an adult woman who had mild COVID-19 (a few samples of this study predate the infection). Cell type and time point are not known.

Only a few counts were recorded for this clonotype. This chain connects TRBV24-1 to TRBJ2-3; D possibly matches TRBD1 or TRBD2 (5 bases each). Germline V gene lookup returns CDR1 KGHDR and CDR2 SFDVKD. The CDR3 is 16 amino acids. V dropped 4 bases and J dropped 1 base, with 14 bases sitting between them. CDR3 coding DNA: TGTGCCACCAGTGAGACCCGGGACCCTCGCACAGATACGCAGTATTTT. Translating it yields CATSETRDPRTDTQYF.

DNA for the CDR3: TGTGCCAGCAGCCCGATTTATAGGCGGGAATACAATGAGCAGTTCTTC. Translating gives CASSPIYRREYNEQFF. The rearrangement links TRBV11-2 to TRBJ2-1; possibly TRBD2 for D (6 bases). From germline, CDR1 is SGHAT and CDR2 FQNNGV. V lost 5 bases and J lost 4, with 18 bases in between. The CDR3 is 16 amino acids. Complete variable domain (other parts from reference TRBV11-2 and TRBJ2-1): EAGVAQSPRYKIIEKRQSVAFWCNPISGHATLYWYQQILGQGPKLLIQFQNNGVVDDSQLPKDRFSAERLKGVDSTLKIQPAKLEDSAVYLCASSPIYRREYNEQFFGPGTRLTVL.

The chain is built from TRBV4-2 and TRBJ2-7, with 10 bases aligning to TRBD1. This CDR3 is built from 16 residues. Trimming cost V 0 bases and J 6 bases; bases outside gene matches: 8. Germline V gives CDR1 LGHNA, CDR2 YNFKEQ. CDR3 bases: TGTGCCAGCAGCCAAGATCCTGGGACAGGGGACGCCGAGCAGTACTTC. Translated, it gives CASSQDPGTGDAEQYF.

This clonotype has just a few counts. The gene calls are TRBV9 and TRBJ2-1, with TRBD1 matching 7 bases. Germline CDR1 and CDR2: SGDLS and YYNGEE. There are 16 residues in the CDR3. Germline trimming cut 0 bases from V and 5 bases from J; bases unmatched to any gene: 8. CDR3 protein: CASSVGAGTANNEQFF. CDR3 DNA: TGTGCCAGCAGCGTAGGTGCCGGGACAGCAAACAATGAGCAGTTCTTC.

At least ten counts were recorded for this clonotype. The gene calls are TRBV6-5 and TRBJ2-5, with D possibly being TRBD1 (6 bases). The CDR3 is 15 residues long. V was clipped by 4 bases and J by 4 bases, with 16 bases between them. CDR1 is MNHEY, CDR2 SVGAGI, per germline. The CDR3 sequence: CASSFRQAYRETQYF. The CDR3, as DNA: TGTGCCAGCAGTTTCAGACAGGCGTACAGAGAGACCCAGTACTTC.

The chain uses TRBV7-6 and TRBJ2-7; D perhaps matches TRBD1 (6 bases). V lost 5 bases and J lost 2, with 16 bases in between. Per germline, CDR1 SGHVS and CDR2 FNYEAQ. CDR3 size: 15 residues. The chain's CDR3 is CASSRDRTSAYEQYF. In DNA form, the CDR3 reads TGTGCCAGCAGCCGAGACAGGACCTCGGCCTACGAGCAGTACTTC.

This clonotype was seen once. V is TRBV9 and J is TRBJ2-3, with D hard to call. The CDR3 consists of 15 residues. Germline CDR1 reads SGDLS; CDR2 reads YYNGEE. Trimming left V 0 bases short and J 2 bases short, with 10 bases between. CDR3 residues: CASSVAVFPTDTQYF. The CDR3 nucleotides read TGTGCCAGCAGCGTAGCGGTATTCCCCACAGATACGCAGTATTTT.

V is TRBV4-1 and J is TRBJ2-7; D is possibly TRBD1 (5 bases). This CDR3 is 15 amino acids long. The V end lost 1 base, the J end lost 3 bases, and 13 bases lay between the germline ends. Per the germline V gene, CDR1 is MGHRA and CDR2 is YSYEKL. Here the CDR3 reads CASSQVAGIHYEQYF. DNA of the CDR3: TGCGCCAGCAGCCAAGTAGCAGGGATTCACTACGAGCAGTACTTC.

Remarks on this clonotype: The CDR3 end shows no conserved phenylalanine or tryptophan, and so a read error is likely. This chain links TRBV27 with TRBJ2-1; 8 bases line up with TRBD1. Germline trimming cut 3 bases from V and 2 bases from J; bases unmatched to any gene: 3. The CDR3 consists of 15 residues. Germline CDR1 and CDR2: MNHEY and SMNVEV (reference sequence). The CDR3 region is CASSLGTGPYNEQFL. CDR3 bases: TGTGCCAGCAGTTTGGGGACAGGCCCCTACAATGAGCAGTTCTTA.

This rearrangement joins TRBV2 to TRBJ2-3, with 7 bases identical to TRBD2. CDR1 is SNHLY and CDR2 is FYNNEI in the germline V gene. V lost 6 bases to trimming and J lost 0 bases; unmatched junction nucleotides: 9. This CDR3 has 16 residues. The CDR3 spells CASSPGRKPSTDTQYF. In DNA, the CDR3 is TGTGCCAGCAGCCCCGGGAGGAAACCTAGCACAGATACGCAGTATTTT. The full variable domain, rest sourced from reference TRBV2 and TRBJ2-3, is EPEVTQTPSHQVTQMGQEVILRCVPISNHLYFYWYRQILGQKVEFLVSFYNNEISEKSEIFDDQFSVERPDGSNFTLKIRSTKLEDSAMYFCASSPGRKPSTDTQYFGPGTRLTVL.

This chain joins TRBV7-9 and TRBJ2-2; 14 nucleotides match TRBD2. Germline lookup yields CDR1 SEHNR and CDR2 FQNEAQ (reference sequence). The CDR3 consists of 16 residues. Unmatched junction bases numbered 3, after V lost 5 bases and J lost 4 bases. The CDR3 sequence is CASSGGLAGVTGELFF. The CDR3 DNA reads TGTGCCAGCAGCGGGGGACTAGCGGGGGTCACCGGGGAGCTGTTTTTT.

The genes are TRBV19 and TRBJ1-1; D gene uncertain. The CDR3 covers 14 residues. Trimming cost V 5 bases and J 2 bases, with 12 bases left between them. The V gene's germline CDR1 is LNHDA and CDR2 SQIVND (reference sequence). CDR3 in amino acids: CASSSPSSNTEAFF. The CDR3 DNA is TGTGCCAGTAGTTCGCCGAGTTCTAACACTGAAGCTTTCTTT.

The chain is built from TRBV24-1 and TRBJ2-3; D unclear. CDR1 KGHDR and CDR2 SFDVKD come from the germline V gene. This CDR3 spans 15 amino acids. V dropped 9 bases and J dropped 2 bases, with 17 bases sitting between them. The chain's CDR3 is CATAPAKEVTDTQYF. For the CDR3, the DNA is TGTGCCACCGCCCCGGCCAAAGAAGTCACAGATACGCAGTATTTT.

The sample holds a few counts of this clonotype. The V and J genes are TRBV13 and TRBJ2-7; D is uncertain. V lost 5 bases, J lost 1 base, and 9 bases lay in between. The CDR3 has 13 amino acids. CDR1 and CDR2 (germline): PRHDT, FYEKMQ (reference sequence). The CDR3 loop is CASSRTISYEQYF. The CDR3 nucleotides read TGTGCCAGCAGCCGGACGATTTCCTACGAGCAGTACTTC.

The chain links TRBV7-9 to TRBJ2-1; unclear D gene. Germline V lookup: CDR1 SEHNR, CDR2 FQNEAQ (reference sequence). This CDR3 has 15 residues. V lost 4 bases, J lost 2 bases, and 12 bases lay in between. CDR3 sequence (DNA): TGTGCCAGCAGCTCGCTCGGTACAACCTACAATGAGCAGTTCTTC. Translating gives CASSSLGTTYNEQFF.

The chain employs TRBV2 and TRBJ2-7, with unresolved D. The CDR3 consists of 13 residues. CDR1 is SNHLY and CDR2 is FYNNEI in the germline V gene. The V gene lost 8 bases and the J gene lost 0 bases, with 11 bases spanning the gap. The CDR3 spells CASCPGGSYEQYF. CDR3 coding DNA: TGTGCCAGCTGTCCAGGCGGCTCCTACGAGCAGTACTTC.

This clonotype appeared a few times. This chain connects TRBV5-1 to TRBJ1-2, with no clear D. In germline, CDR1 is SGHRS, CDR2 YFSETQ. Trimming shortened V by 4 bases and J by 4 bases, and 11 bases separated the two germline ends. The CDR3 has 13 residues. The CDR3 coding sequence is TGCGCCAGCAGCCCCGTGGCAGGCTATGGCTACACCTTC. The encoded protein is CASSPVAGYGYTF.

This clonotype was picked up many times. This sequence joins TRBV20-1 and TRBJ2-1; 11 bases line up with TRBD1. CDR1 is DFQATT and CDR2 is SNEGSKA in the germline V gene (reference sequence). With 4 bases clipped from V and 6 bases from J, the junction kept 11 bases outside the gene matches. The CDR3 runs to 16 residues. The CDR3 DNA reads TGCAGTGCTAAGCGGGACAGGGGGAAGAAGGGCAATGAGCAGTTCTTC. Its translation is CSAKRDRGKKGNEQFF.

A few counts support this clonotype. This sequence joins TRBV5-5 and TRBJ2-5; perhaps TRBD1 as D (5 bases). The CDR3 is made up of 16 amino acids. Germline V gene sequence: CDR1 SGHKS, CDR2 YYEKEE (reference sequence). V lost 3 bases and J 2 bases, leaving 17 bases between the germline ends. CDR3 in amino acids: CASSSSGLGEQETQYF. The DNA for the CDR3 is TGTGCCAGCAGCTCGTCAGGGCTTGGAGAGCAAGAGACCCAGTACTTC. Full variable domain (remainder filled in from reference TRBV5-5 and TRBJ2-5): DAGVTQSPTHLIKTRGQQVTLRCSPISGHKSVSWYQQVLGQGPQFIFQYYEKEERGRGNFPDRFSARQFPNYSSELNVNALLLGDSALYLCASSSSGLGEQETQYFGPGTRLLVL.

In its sample, this clonotype was seen a few times. The chain uses TRBV6-2 or TRBV6-3 and TRBJ1-1; D may be TRBD1 (6 bases). V lost 5 bases, J lost 3 bases, and 13 bases lay in between. Germline V gene data show CDR1 as MNHEY and CDR2 as SVGEGT. CDR3 length: 14 residues. The CDR3 loop reads CASSTTGSYTEAFF. For the CDR3, the DNA is TGTGCCAGCAGTACAACAGGGAGTTACACTGAAGCTTTCTTT.